Presented here are 7 T cell receptor beta chains from one specimen sequenced in a study of cytomegalovirus exposure and HLA in healthy donors. Vbeta (60) and Jbeta (13) primers were used in the PCR. TCRdb's table, derived via immunoSEQ multiplex PCR, lists solely in-frame clones and lacks some. The table lists about 170,000 clones, about 75% of them singletons. Material for sequencing was PBMCs. These receptors originate from a woman between 45 and 65 years old in good health and CMV-seropositive.

The chain joins TRBV30 to TRBJ2-5; D gene ambiguous. The V end was cut by 2 bases, the J end by 0 bases, with 13 bases between. CDR3 size: 15 residues. Germline V gene lookup returns CDR1 GTSNPN and CDR2 SVGIG (reference sequence). The CDR3 bases are TGTGCCTGGAGTAGAGGTTTACTGTACCAAGAGACCCAGTACTTC. Its protein is CAWSRGLLYQETQYF. Full variable domain (outside the CDR3, taken from reference TRBV30 and TRBJ2-5): SQTIHQWPATLVQPVGSPLSLECTVEGTSNPNLYWYRQAAGRGLQLLFYSVGIGQISSEVPQNLSASRPQDRQFILSSKKLLLSDSGFYLCAWSRGLLYQETQYFGPGTRLLVL.

This chain uses TRBV9 with TRBJ1-1; TRBD1 aligns across 7 bases. The CDR3 totals 15 residues. Germline V gene data show CDR1 as SGDLS and CDR2 as YYNGEE. Losses at the gene ends were 0 bases for V and 7 bases for J; bases not matched to a gene: 9. In nucleotides, the CDR3 is TGTGCCAGCAGCGTAGCGGGTAGGGGGCAAGATGAAGCTTTCTTT. Translation: CASSVAGRGQDEAFF.

This CDR3 is CASSPLRDRVAEQFF. CDR3 bases: TGTGCCAGCAGCCCCTTGAGAGACAGGGTCGCTGAGCAGTTCTTC. This chain uses TRBV9 with TRBJ2-1; 7 positions agree with TRBD1. Germline CDR1 SGDLS, CDR2 YYNGEE. CDR3 length: 15 amino acids. V was pared by 4 bases and J by 9 bases, with 13 bases of the junction left unmatched.

The V call is TRBV4-1, the J call TRBJ2-3; 8 nucleotides align to TRBD2. The CDR3 is 16 amino acids. Germline V gene sequence: CDR1 MGHRA, CDR2 YSYEKL. V lost 4 bases, J lost 0 bases, and 6 bases stayed unmatched. CDR3 protein: CASSRLLAASTDTQYF. The CDR3 region has the DNA TGCGCCAGCAGCCGACTACTAGCGGCTAGCACAGATACGCAGTATTTT.

J is TRBJ2-5 and V is TRBV27, with D perhaps matching TRBD2 (5 bases). Germline V lookup: CDR1 MNHEY, CDR2 SMNVEV (reference sequence). CDR3 length: 14 residues. Trimming stripped 5 bases from V and 5 bases from J, with 15 bases between. The CDR3 DNA is TGTGCCAGCAGTGGCCGAACGGGATCGGAGACCCAGTACTTC. The encoded protein is CASSGRTGSETQYF.

CDR3 nucleotide sequence: TGTGCCAGCAGCTTAGTACGGGAGGGCCTTTACGAGCAGTACTTC. Amino acid sequence: CASSLVREGLYEQYF. This chain connects TRBV11-2 to TRBJ2-7; TRBD2 aligns across 8 bases. The CDR3 loop spans 15 amino acids. V shed 1 base and J 4 bases; nucleotides not matched to a gene: 6. CDR1 is SGHAT and CDR2 is FQNNGV in the germline V gene.

The V call is TRBV4-2, the J call TRBJ1-3, with TRBD1 as a possible D gene (5 bases). Germline assignment: CDR1 LGHNA and CDR2 YNFKEQ. The V gene lost 0 bases and the J gene lost 5 bases, with 20 bases spanning the gap. CDR3 length: 18 residues. CDR3 protein: CASSQDHISWGLRNTIYF. The CDR3 DNA sequence: TGTGCCAGCAGCCAAGATCATATATCGTGGGGACTGCGAAACACCATATATTTT.